The clone carrying this T cell receptor (beta chain) was seen a single time. Its antigen is not known. This record comes from a study of vaccination effects on CD4 cells after COVID-19. As for the study in general: Samples collected post-vaccine were obtained a median of 72 days after the second dose.

Generated by immunoSEQ multiplex PCR, the TCRdb table keeps only in-frame clones and is missing some. The sample contains about 40,000 clones, about two thirds of which appear only once. A roughly 10-day culture period preceded the isolation of CD4+ T cells. The cohort was immunized with two doses of either the BNT162b2 or mRNA-1273 vaccine. V dropped 0 bases and J dropped 2 bases, with 16 bases sitting between them. Germline V gene sequence: CDR1 LGHDT, CDR2 YNNKEL (reference sequence). CDR3 length: 17 residues. The sequencing used CD4+ T cells from PBMCs cultured without peptide, collected after COVID-19 vaccination. This receptor was taken from a human donor who received a COVID-19 vaccine. The chain has TRBV3-1 (or the pseudogene TRBV3-2) and TRBJ1-2; D is possibly TRBD1 (5 bases). This CDR3 reads CASSQDPGWGSNYGYTF. The CDR3, as DNA: TGTGCCAGCAGCCAAGATCCAGGGTGGGGATCAAACTATGGCTACACCTTC.